What follows are 3 T cell receptor beta chains derived from one specimen sequenced in a study of cytomegalovirus exposure and HLA in healthy donors. 60 Vbeta and 13 Jbeta primers were used in PCR. TCRdb keeps only in-frame clones here, not all; method: immunoSEQ multiplex PCR. The data hold fewer than 150,000 clones, with over 65% observed a single time. The sequenced sample consisted of PBMCs. These receptors all come from a man aged 50-60 years in good health and CMV-seronegative.

The chain couples TRBV10-3 to TRBJ2-7; D gene uncertain. CDR1 is ENHRY and CDR2 is SYGVKD in the germline V gene. The CDR3 runs to 15 residues. Between the trimmed V and J ends, which lost 0 bases and 1 base, there was a span of 10 bases. In nucleotides, the CDR3 is TGTGCCATCAGTGAGTCTGAGGTTGGGTCCTACGAGCAGTACTTC. It translates to CAISESEVGSYEQYF.

The chain has TRBV27 and TRBJ2-1, with TRBD2 matching over 12 bases. This CDR3 is built from 15 residues. Germline CDR1 MNHEY, CDR2 SMNVEV (reference sequence). Germline trimming cut 7 bases from V and 6 bases from J; bases unmatched to any gene: 7. CDR3 sequence: CASNPSGRAGNEQFF. Written as DNA, the CDR3 is TGTGCCAGCAACCCTAGCGGGAGGGCCGGCAATGAGCAGTTCTTC.

The chain carries TRBV7-9 and TRBJ1-3, with TRBD1 as a possible D gene (5 bases). CDR1 is SEHNR and CDR2 is FQNEAQ in the germline V gene (reference sequence). Trimming stripped 5 bases from V and 4 bases from J, with 18 bases between. This CDR3 is 16 amino acids long. The CDR3 DNA reads as TGTGCCAGCAGCCTCCGCTCGGTGGGGCAGGGAAACACCATATATTTT. It yields the protein CASSLRSVGQGNTIYF.